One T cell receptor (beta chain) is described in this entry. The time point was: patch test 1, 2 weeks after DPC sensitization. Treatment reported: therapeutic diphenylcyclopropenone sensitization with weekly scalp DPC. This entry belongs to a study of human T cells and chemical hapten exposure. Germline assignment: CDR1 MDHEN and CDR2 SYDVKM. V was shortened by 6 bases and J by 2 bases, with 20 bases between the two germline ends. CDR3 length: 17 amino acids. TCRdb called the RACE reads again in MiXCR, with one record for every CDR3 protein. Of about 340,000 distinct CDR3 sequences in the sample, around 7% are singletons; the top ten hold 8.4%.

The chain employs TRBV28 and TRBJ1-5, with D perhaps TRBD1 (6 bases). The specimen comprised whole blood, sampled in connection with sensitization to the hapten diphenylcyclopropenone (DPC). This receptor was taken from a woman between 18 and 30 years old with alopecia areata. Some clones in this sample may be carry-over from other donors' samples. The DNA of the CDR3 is TGTGCCAGCAGAATCACCCAGGGGACACGAGGCAATCAGCCCCAGCATTTT. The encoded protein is CASRITQGTRGNQPQHF.